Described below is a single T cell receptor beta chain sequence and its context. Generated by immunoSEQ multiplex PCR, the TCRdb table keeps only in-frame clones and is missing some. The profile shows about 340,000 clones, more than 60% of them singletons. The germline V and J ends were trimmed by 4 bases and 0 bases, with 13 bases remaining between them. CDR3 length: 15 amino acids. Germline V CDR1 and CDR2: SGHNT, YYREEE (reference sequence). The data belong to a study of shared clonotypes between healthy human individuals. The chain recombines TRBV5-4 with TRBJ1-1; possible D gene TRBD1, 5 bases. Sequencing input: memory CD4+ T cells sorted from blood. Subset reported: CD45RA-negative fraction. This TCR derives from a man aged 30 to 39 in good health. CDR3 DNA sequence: TGTGCCAGCAGCGGGGGACTGGGAATGAACACTGAAGCTTTCTTT. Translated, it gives CASSGGLGMNTEAFF. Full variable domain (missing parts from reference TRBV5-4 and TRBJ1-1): ETGVTQSPTHLIKTRGQQVTLRCSSQSGHNTVSWYQQALGQGPQFIFQYYREEENGRGNFPPRFSGLQFPNYSSELNVNALELDDSALYLCASSGGLGMNTEAFFGQGTRLTVV.